The 6 T cell receptor beta chains below all came from one sample that was sequenced in a study of Ad26.COV2.S vaccination and SARS-CoV-2 variants. TCRdb's copy holds only in-frame clones and misses some; the assay was immunoSEQ multiplex PCR. The sample yields approximately 340,000 clones, 92% seen once. Sequenced here: peripheral blood, sampled after recovery from COVID-19. Source of these receptors: a human donor who had recovered from COVID-19.

The chain carries TRBV25-1 and TRBJ2-7, with a tentative D call TRBD1 (5 bases). The germline CDR1 and CDR2 sequences are MGHDK and SYGVNS. The CDR3 sequence is 11 residues long. Trimming stripped 11 bases from V and 1 base from J, with 9 bases between. CDR3 region: CAAQGSYEQYF. The CDR3, as DNA: TGTGCCGCCCAGGGTTCCTACGAGCAGTACTTC.

This clone was observed a single time. The V and J genes are TRBV12-3 or TRBV12-4 and TRBJ2-7; either TRBD1 or TRBD2 may supply D (5 bases each). This CDR3 has 13 residues. Trimming left V 8 bases short and J 6 bases short, with 17 bases between. The CDR3 sequence: CASGEFLGAEQYF. The DNA for the CDR3 is TGTGCCAGCGGGGAGTTTTTAGGGGCCGAGCAGTACTTC.

This sequence joins TRBV5-5 and TRBJ1-1; D unresolved. This CDR3 is built from 14 residues. V lost 2 bases and J lost 3, with 11 bases in between. Germline CDR1 and CDR2: SGHKS and YYEKEE (reference sequence). The CDR3 here is CASSLTARDTEAFF. The CDR3 DNA follows: TGTGCCAGCAGCTTAACAGCAAGGGACACTGAAGCTTTCTTT.

The genes are TRBV5-1 and TRBJ2-3; TRBD2 agrees at 10 bases. J was trimmed by 3 bases and V by 5 bases; bases with no gene match: 6. Germline CDR1 SGHRS, CDR2 YFSETQ. The CDR3 consists of 15 residues. Here the CDR3 DNA reads TGCGCCAGCAGTACTAGCGGGGTACGGACAGATACGCAGTATTTT. Its translation: CASSTSGVRTDTQYF. Using reference TRBV5-1 and TRBJ2-3 for the parts outside the CDR3, the full variable domain is KAGVTQTPRYLIKTRGQQVTLSCSPISGHRSVSWYQQTPGQGLQFLFEYFSETQRNKGNFPGRFSGRQFSNSRSEMNVSTLELGDSALYLCASSTSGVRTDTQYFGPGTRLTVL.

The chain links TRBV10-2 to TRBJ2-3; 15 positions match TRBD2. The J segment lost 8 bases and the V segment lost 10 bases, leaving 10 bases of the junction unmatched. Germline V gene data show CDR1 as WSHSY and CDR2 as SAAADI. This CDR3 has 15 amino acids. In DNA form, the CDR3 reads TGCGCCATCGGGACTAGCGGGGGGCCCCACGGTACGCAGTATTTT. Amino acids: CAIGTSGGPHGTQYF.

This rearrangement joins TRBV18 to TRBJ2-7; 8 nucleotides align to TRBD2. The CDR3 totals 15 residues. CDR1 KGHSH and CDR2 LQKENI come from the germline V gene. V lost 3 bases, J lost 0 bases, and 4 bases stayed unmatched. The CDR3 sequence is CASSPRAGVSYEQYF. DNA for the CDR3: TGTGCCAGCTCACCTCGAGCGGGGGTCTCCTACGAGCAGTACTTC.